Listed here are 3 T cell receptor beta chains from one sample, sequenced in a study of blood T cells in healthy people across ages (dated by TCRdb to about 2015). Libraries were built with 5' RACE. These reads were obtained on an Illumina HiSeq 2500. The second PCR ran for roughly 6 to 11 cycles and used a J-beta primer mix along with a sample-barcoded 5' primer. Starting from the raw public reads, TCRdb applied fastp trimming at Q25, assembled clones with MiXCR and retained in-frame beta chains. Rows with one shared CDR3 protein collapse into an entry with the most common genes and DNA. This sample comprises 1.5 million to 2 million distinct CDR3 sequences, roughly 27% of them detected only once. Jointly, the top ten make up approximately 7.7% of the sample. The source material was blood. The source of these receptors is a woman aged 30 to 39 in good health.

This clonotype was recorded many times. This sequence joins TRBV27 and TRBJ2-7; the match to TRBD2 covers 7 bases. V lost 4 bases to trimming and J lost 5 bases; unmatched junction nucleotides: 5. The CDR3 consists of 13 residues. Germline CDR1 is MNHEY and CDR2 is SMNVEV (reference sequence). This CDR3 reads CASSWRESNEQYF. DNA for the CDR3: TGTGCCAGCAGTTGGCGGGAGAGCAACGAGCAGTACTTC.

This chain joins TRBV27 and TRBJ1-4, with D perhaps TRBD1 (5 bases). Trimming shortened V by 6 bases and J by 4 bases, and 18 bases separated the two germline ends. The CDR3 covers 16 residues. The germline V gene has CDR1 MNHEY and CDR2 SMNVEV (reference sequence). This chain's CDR3 is CASRGDRVRSNEKLFF. The DNA of the CDR3 is TGTGCCAGCAGGGGGGATCGCGTGAGAAGTAATGAAAAACTGTTTTTT.

This clonotype was observed a few times. This rearrangement joins TRBV6-5 to TRBJ1-2, with D maybe TRBD1 (5 bases). V dropped 6 bases and J dropped 3 bases, with 14 bases sitting between them. Per the germline V gene, CDR1 is MNHEY and CDR2 is SVGAGI. The CDR3 consists of 14 residues. Here the CDR3 reads CASRRAGIDYGYTF. CDR3 nucleotide sequence: TGTGCCAGCAGGAGGGCAGGGATCGACTATGGCTACACCTTC.